This T cell receptor (beta chain) was sequenced during a study of T cells in Graves' hyperthyroidism and ophthalmopathy. V lost 2 bases and J lost 4, with 11 bases in between. Germline-derived CDR1 and CDR2 are LGHDT and YNNKEL (reference sequence). This CDR3 spans 14 amino acids. A few counts support this clonotype. Amplification targeted TCR beta CDR3 regions from RNA transcripts. TCR CDR3 regions were first amplified by RT-PCR with HTBI primers. TCRdb fed the multiplex PCR reads into MiXCR, producing one record per CDR3 protein. The table has 480,000 or so distinct CDR3 sequences, 40% to 50% seen once; the top ten hold about 45%.

The sequence was obtained from an adult woman with Graves' disease, either hyperthyroidism or ophthalmopathy (not recorded which). The chain employs TRBV3-1 and TRBJ1-1; D possibly corresponds to TRBD1 (6 bases). Sequenced sample: peripheral blood or thyroid tissue (not recorded which). The CDR3 bases are TGTGCCAGCAGCCAAAGACAGGCAAGCACTGAAGCTTTCTTT. Its translation: CASSQRQASTEAFF.